This T cell receptor beta chain was retrieved from a study of blood T cell repertoires in COVID-19. On the study more broadly: Nucleic acid was either cDNA or gDNA, and it came from T cells, B-cell-depleted T cells, or PBMCs.

This CDR3 contains 17 residues. The V gene end was trimmed by 4 bases and the J gene end by 13 bases; junction bases not matched to a gene: 18. Germline CDR1 reads KGHSH; CDR2 reads LQKENI. In the original analysis: Estimation of nucleated cell counts relied on the amplification of reference gene primers. The repertoire was sequenced with immunoSEQ multiplex PCR; TCRdb's copy has only in-frame clones and lacks some. V, J and clone size are taken as reported in that table, and D and trimming were inferred from the DNA itself. The table shows some 45,000 clones, with approximately 86% occurring only once.

Material for sequencing was peripheral blood. The rearrangement links TRBV18 to TRBJ1-6, with 8 bases identical to TRBD1. The sequence was collected from a woman older than 75 with acute or convalescent COVID-19. The CDR3 DNA reads TGTGCCAGCTCACAAGGGACCGGGACAGGCTCCCTTGGGCCCCTCCACTTT. This codes for CASSQGTGTGSLGPLHF.